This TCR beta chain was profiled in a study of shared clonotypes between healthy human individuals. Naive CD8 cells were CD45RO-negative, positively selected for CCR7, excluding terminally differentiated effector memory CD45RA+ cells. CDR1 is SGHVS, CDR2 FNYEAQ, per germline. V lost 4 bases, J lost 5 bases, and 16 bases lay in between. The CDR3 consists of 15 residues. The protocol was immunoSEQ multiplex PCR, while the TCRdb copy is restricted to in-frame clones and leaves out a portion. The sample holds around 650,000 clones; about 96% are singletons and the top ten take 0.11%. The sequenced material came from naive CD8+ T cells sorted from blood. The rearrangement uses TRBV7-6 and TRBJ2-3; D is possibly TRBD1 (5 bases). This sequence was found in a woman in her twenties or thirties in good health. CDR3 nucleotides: TGTGCCAGCAGCTCCCCCCCGGCAGGGATAGATACGCAGTATTTT. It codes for CASSSPPAGIDTQYF. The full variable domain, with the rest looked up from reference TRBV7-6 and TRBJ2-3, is GAGVSQSPRYKVTKRGQDVALRCDPISGHVSLYWYRQALGQGPEFLTYFNYEAQQDKSGLPNDRFSAERPEGSISTLTIQRTEQRDSAMYRCASSSPPAGIDTQYFGPGTRLTVL.